This note documents a single T cell receptor beta chain sequence. Its antigen is currently unknown. The data were obtained in a study of cytomegalovirus exposure and HLA in healthy donors. Study details: Approximately 85 million unique TCRs from HLA-typed donors were held in an early data release.

From germline, CDR1 is MNHNS and CDR2 SASEGT. This CDR3 spans 16 amino acids. Germline trimming cut 0 bases from V and 4 bases from J; bases unmatched to any gene: 6. The PCR made use of 60 Vbeta and 13 Jbeta primers. The table came from immunoSEQ multiplex PCR; TCRdb's copy has only in-frame clones and leaves some out. Here the sample spans roughly 180,000 clones, roughly 85% being singletons. Study-wide results and caveats: In a later analysis, TCR beta V- and J-gene trimming was associated with a missense DCLRE1C variant. HLA alleles showed associations with about 17,000 TCR beta sequences in a later analysis, at a 0.05 false discovery rate. Specificity of a few CMV-associated chains for CMV antigens was verified in vitro.

The TCR originated in a boy aged 2 to 10 in good health and CMV-seronegative. The chain has TRBV6-1 and TRBJ2-5; TRBD1 aligns across 9 bases. The sample comprised PBMCs. The CDR3 region has the DNA TGTGCCAGCAGTGAAGCCCGGGACAGGGCGAGAGAGACCCAGTACTTC. Protein product: CASSEARDRARETQYF.